The sequence of this TCR beta chain was determined in a study of T cells in Graves' hyperthyroidism and ophthalmopathy. Study-level background: Peripheral blood specimens were obtained at initial diagnosis, prior to any treatment.

The CDR3 runs to 15 residues. With 0 bases removed from V and 5 bases from J, the gap between germline ends came to 14 bases. The germline gives CDR1 SGHTA, CDR2 FQGTGA. In making diagnoses, clinical symptoms, serum thyroxine and TRAb, thyroid ultrasound and orbital computed tomography were all used. Amplification of TCR beta CDR3 regions used RNA as the template. An initial round of RT-PCR targeting the TCR CDR3 relied on the HTBI primer set. TCRdb re-derived calls from the multiplex PCR reads in MiXCR, one entry per CDR3 protein. The data show around 600,000 distinct CDR3 sequences, around 13% seen once. For this clonotype: Its target is not known. This may be a read error: a much more frequent sequence differs by one nucleotide.

General study results and limits: Blood also held most thyroid clonotypes expanded beyond 0.001.

Material for sequencing was blood. The sequence was collected from a woman in her 50s with Graves' ophthalmopathy. The gene calls are TRBV7-3 and TRBJ2-7; possibly TRBD2 for D (5 bases). In nucleotides, the CDR3 is TGTGCCAGCAGCTTAACGGGGTCGATCGGGGACGAGCAGTACTTC. Translation gives CASSLTGSIGDEQYF.